The 16 T cell receptor beta chains in this list originate from one sample, sequenced in a study of shared T cell receptors in the human thymus. Using immunoSEQ multiplex PCR, the repertoire was profiled, and TCRdb retains in-frame clones only, with some absent. The sample has 500,000 to 750,000 clones, 70% to 90% seen once; the top ten hold around 0.0099%. These data are also associated with another study on human thymus T cells.

What was sequenced was thymocytes. The receptors come from a boy under two years old with a congenital heart defect.

The gene calls are TRBV11-2 and TRBJ2-1; D ambiguous. Germline CDR1 is SGHAT and CDR2 is FQNNGV. The CDR3 consists of 15 residues. Trimming pared 6 bases from V and 0 bases from J, leaving 12 bases between. CDR3 bases: TGTGCCAGCAGGCCCAGCGTCCCCTCCTACAATGAGCAGTTCTTC. Its translation is CASRPSVPSYNEQFF.

The chain is built from TRBV15 and TRBJ2-5, with D possibly TRBD1 on 6 matching bases. V was pared by 1 base and J by 5 bases, with 14 bases between. Germline CDR1 reads LNHNV; CDR2 reads YYDKDF (reference sequence). CDR3 size: 15 residues. The CDR3 DNA is TGTGCCACCAGCAGAGGGGGGCAGCCAGGGGAGACCCAGTACTTC. It codes for CATSRGGQPGETQYF.

The chain couples TRBV30 to TRBJ2-1; TRBD2 aligns across 10 bases. V lost 2 bases to trimming and J lost 8 bases; unmatched junction nucleotides: 15. The CDR3 runs 17 residues. Germline V lookup: CDR1 GTSNPN, CDR2 SVGIG (reference sequence). CDR3 sequence reads: CAWSIPWASGRYDEQFF. The DNA for the CDR3 is TGTGCCTGGAGTATCCCCTGGGCTAGCGGGAGATATGATGAGCAGTTCTTC.

V is TRBV2 and J is TRBJ2-1; 11 nucleotides align to TRBD1. The germline V gene has CDR1 SNHLY and CDR2 FYNNEI. This CDR3 is 16 amino acids long. The junction had 9 bases not matched to a gene; V was cut back by 3 bases and J by 8 bases. CDR3 sequence (DNA): TGTGCCAGCAGTGACACCCGGACAGGGGGCGGTGATGAGCAGTTCTTC. Encoded protein: CASSDTRTGGGDEQFF.

V usage is TRBV28 and J usage is TRBJ2-7; 9 bases line up with TRBD1. Germline trimming cut 7 bases from V and 1 base from J; bases unmatched to any gene: 5. The CDR3 sequence is 14 residues long. Germline lookup yields CDR1 MDHEN and CDR2 SYDVKM. CDR3 amino acids: CASTLQGASYEQYF. The CDR3 region has the DNA TGTGCCAGCACCCTACAGGGGGCATCCTACGAGCAGTACTTC. Full variable domain (outside the CDR3, taken from reference TRBV28 and TRBJ2-7): DVKVTQSSRYLVKRTGEKVFLECVQDMDHENMFWYRQDPGLGLRLIYFSYDVKMKEKGDIPEGYSVSREKKERFSLILESASTNQTSMYLCASTLQGASYEQYFGPGTRLTVT.

The chain joins TRBV19 to TRBJ1-5; 7 bases fit TRBD1. The V gene end was trimmed by 4 bases and the J gene end by 1 base; junction bases not matched to a gene: 13. This CDR3 region has 18 residues. Germline CDR1 is LNHDA and CDR2 is SQIVND (reference sequence). The CDR3 sequence is CASSNKLGLGQSNQPQHF. The CDR3 bases are TGTGCCAGTAGTAACAAACTCGGCCTGGGACAGAGCAATCAGCCCCAGCATTTT.

The J gene is TRBJ2-7, the V gene TRBV28, with 7 bases that match TRBD2. The V gene end was trimmed by 8 bases and the J gene end by 7 bases; junction bases not matched to a gene: 11. The CDR3 length is 13 residues. Germline CDR1 is MDHEN and CDR2 is SYDVKM. CDR3 residues: CASGEGRLSEQYF. CDR3 sequence (DNA): TGTGCCAGCGGGGAGGGGCGCCTTTCGGAGCAGTACTTC.

CDR3 amino acids: CASSLGLAMNSYEQYF. CDR3 sequence (DNA): TGTGCCAGCAGCTTAGGACTAGCGATGAACTCCTACGAGCAGTACTTC. This chain joins TRBV4-2 and TRBJ2-7; 9 bases are a match to TRBD2. This CDR3 region has 16 residues. CDR1 and CDR2 from the germline V gene are LGHNA and YNFKEQ. V lost 5 bases, J lost 0 bases, and 8 bases stayed unmatched.

The V gene is TRBV4-1, the J gene TRBJ2-5; D possibly corresponds to TRBD2 (6 bases). Germline V lookup: CDR1 MGHRA, CDR2 YSYEKL. V lost 8 bases to trimming and J lost 5 bases, with 21 bases between them. This CDR3 has 15 amino acids. CDR3 nucleotide sequence: TGCGCCAGCGGAGCTAGCGCCTCCCGGAGGGAGACCCAGTACTTC. It is translated as CASGASASRRETQYF.

The J gene is TRBJ2-5, the V gene TRBV25-1, with 9 nucleotides matching TRBD1. J was trimmed by 0 bases and V by 4 bases; bases with no gene match: 6. This CDR3 has 16 residues. Germline values: CDR1 MGHDK, CDR2 SYGVNS. This CDR3 reads CASSGRDRVYQETQYF. In DNA form, the CDR3 reads TGTGCCAGCAGTGGCCGGGACAGGGTGTACCAAGAGACCCAGTACTTC.

The chain employs TRBV6-5 and TRBJ2-5; TRBD1 matches at 9 bases. Losses at the gene ends were 6 bases for V and 3 bases for J; bases not matched to a gene: 2. Germline CDR1 reads MNHEY; CDR2 reads SVGAGI. The CDR3 consists of 13 residues. Here the CDR3 reads CASRTGGEETQYF. The CDR3 bases are TGTGCCAGCAGGACAGGGGGTGAAGAGACCCAGTACTTC.

The CDR3 region is CASSQPDKTGTDTQYF. The CDR3 nucleotides are TGCGCCAGCAGCCAACCAGACAAGACAGGCACAGATACGCAGTATTTT. The J gene is TRBJ2-3, the V gene TRBV4-1; tentative D call: TRBD1 (5 bases). Germline CDR1 MGHRA, CDR2 YSYEKL. Trimming took off 2 bases at V and 1 base at J, with 13 bases between the two ends. The CDR3 runs to 16 residues.

The chain combines TRBV7-2 with TRBJ2-7; the D is unclear. Per germline, CDR1 SGHTA and CDR2 FQGNSA. This CDR3 has 16 residues. The V end was cut by 1 base, the J end by 3 bases, with 16 bases between. CDR3 residues: CASSLGAGRYHYEQYF. CDR3 DNA: TGTGCCAGCAGCTTAGGGGCAGGCCGTTATCACTACGAGCAGTACTTC.

The V call is TRBV27, the J call TRBJ2-1; 12 nucleotides line up with TRBD1. The CDR3 sequence is 14 residues long. V shed 10 bases and J 7 bases; nucleotides not matched to a gene: 8. Germline CDR1 reads MNHEY; CDR2 reads SMNVEV (reference sequence). The CDR3 reads CATQPGQGANEQFF. CDR3 nucleotide sequence: TGTGCCACCCAGCCGGGACAGGGGGCGAATGAGCAGTTCTTC.

Notes on this clone: This sample includes further DNA sequences coding for the same CDR3. The rearrangement uses TRBV20-1 and TRBJ2-7; D not resolved. Deletions cut 0 bases from V and 3 bases from J, with 3 bases between. The CDR3 covers 11 residues. Germline V lookup: CDR1 DFQATT, CDR2 SNEGSKA (reference sequence). The CDR3 DNA follows: TGCAGTGCTAGAGACCTCTACGAGCAGTACTTC. Its protein product is CSARDLYEQYF.

The CDR3 loop reads CASSFSTIGTKNTGELFF. CDR3 coding DNA: TGTGCCAGCAGTTTTTCCACAATCGGGACTAAGAACACCGGGGAGCTGTTTTTT. The chain combines TRBV27 with TRBJ2-2; 7 positions match TRBD2. Trimming at V came to 3 bases and at J to 1 base, leaving 11 bases not matched to a gene. In germline, CDR1 is MNHEY, CDR2 SMNVEV (reference sequence). The CDR3 covers 18 residues.